This T cell receptor (beta chain) came from a study of blood T cell repertoires in COVID-19. At the level of the study: Samples came from the United States, Italy and Spain, spanning acute and convalescent COVID-19.

This clone was seen more than once but under ten times. In the study's own analysis: Estimation of nucleated cell counts relied on the amplification of reference gene primers. Clones were sequenced by immunoSEQ multiplex PCR, and TCRdb holds only the in-frame ones, with some missing. V and J calls and clone size follow that table, whereas D and trimming were derived from the DNA. The sample contains about 170,000 clones, 70% to 90% of which appear only once. This CDR3 comprises 15 residues. CDR1 LGHNA and CDR2 YNFKEQ come from the germline V gene. V dropped 4 bases and J dropped 3 bases, with 16 bases sitting between them.

The V and J genes are TRBV4-2 and TRBJ2-7, with D possibly TRBD2 on 5 matching bases. The TCR was taken from a woman aged 55-69 years with COVID-19, enrolled during active disease. The sequenced sample was peripheral blood. CDR3 protein: CASSRTDDTSYEQYF. The CDR3 region has the DNA TGTGCCAGCAGCCGCACAGACGACACTAGCTACGAGCAGTACTTC.